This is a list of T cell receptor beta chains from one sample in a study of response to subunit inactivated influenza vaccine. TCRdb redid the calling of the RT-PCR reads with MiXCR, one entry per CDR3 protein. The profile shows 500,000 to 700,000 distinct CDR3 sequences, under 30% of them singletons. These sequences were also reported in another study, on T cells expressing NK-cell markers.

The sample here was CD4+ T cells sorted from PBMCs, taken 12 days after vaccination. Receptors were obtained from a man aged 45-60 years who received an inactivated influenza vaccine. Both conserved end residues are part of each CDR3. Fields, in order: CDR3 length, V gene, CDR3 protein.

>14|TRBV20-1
CSARDLGVGQPQHF
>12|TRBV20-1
CSASGGIYGYTF
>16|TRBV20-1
CSARDGGGRTYNEQFF
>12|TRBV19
CASSRFQETQYF
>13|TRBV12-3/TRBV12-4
CASRTAGSYEQYF
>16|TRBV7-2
CASSPTGGTVYNEQFF
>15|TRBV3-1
CASSQGRGAGNTIYF
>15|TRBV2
CASSEGGVMGNEQFF
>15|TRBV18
CASSRPGLAGGEQYF
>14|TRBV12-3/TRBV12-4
CASSLGATTGTQYF
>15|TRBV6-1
CASSRAFGYNSPLHF
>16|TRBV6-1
CASTPAGEANTGELFF
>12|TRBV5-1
CASSFQNTEAFF
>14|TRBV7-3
CASSLGLAGNEQFF
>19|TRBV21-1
CASSASGTGVYLAKNIQYF
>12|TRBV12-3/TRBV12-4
CASSRGTGELIF
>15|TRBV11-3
CASSLSRVTVDEQFF
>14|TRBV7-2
CASSLQGNWETQYF
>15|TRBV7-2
CASSLAPGPGSEQFF
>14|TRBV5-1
CASSLDGVGGSQYF
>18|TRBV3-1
CASSHTPAGGTSVGELFF
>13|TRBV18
CASSPPVRDEQFF
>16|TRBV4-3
CASSQLYRGPSYEQYF
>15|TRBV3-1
CASSPVGHMNTEAFF
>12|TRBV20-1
CSATGGGLEQYF
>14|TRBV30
CAWSIGTARTEAFF
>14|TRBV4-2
CASSQGLAGAEQYF
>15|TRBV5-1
CASSKDRGDSYEQYF
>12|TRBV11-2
CASSTLVYEQFF
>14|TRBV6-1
CASKREGWTYEQYF
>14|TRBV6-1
CASRTGHQNEKLFF
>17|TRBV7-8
CASSLENFGTDLYEQYF